Following are 13 T cell receptor beta chains from one sample sequenced in a study of T cells in Graves' hyperthyroidism and ophthalmopathy. RNA transcripts provided the source from which TCR beta CDR3 regions were amplified. First-round RT-PCR targeting the TCR CDR3 was performed with the HTBI primer set. In TCRdb, the multiplex PCR reads were re-called with MiXCR into one record per CDR3 protein. This sample has about 290,000 distinct CDR3 sequences, with roughly 14% found just once. Sequenced: blood. These receptors all come from a woman in her 30s with Graves' hyperthyroidism that later progressed to Graves' ophthalmopathy.

Ten or more counts support this clonotype. CDR3 nucleotide sequence: TGTGCCAGTACCCCCGGACAGTGGAACACTGAAGCTTTCTTT. This translates into CASTPGQWNTEAFF. The chain employs TRBV19 and TRBJ1-1, with D perhaps matching TRBD1 (6 bases). Trimming pared 7 bases from V and 1 base from J, leaving 13 bases between. The CDR3 length is 14 residues. Germline CDR1 is LNHDA and CDR2 is SQIVND (reference sequence).

In its sample, this clonotype was seen many times. The chain uses TRBV12-3 or TRBV12-4 and TRBJ2-5; D remains ambiguous. The ends were cut back, 5 bases at V and 0 bases at J, with 10 bases in the middle. The CDR3 has 14 residues. The CDR3 bases are TGTGCCAGCAGTCCCTTCGCGGACCAAGAGACCCAGTACTTC. Protein sequence: CASSPFADQETQYF.

This clonotype was found a few times. The chain has TRBV2 and TRBJ2-5; weak D call: TRBD1 (5 bases). Germline CDR1 SNHLY, CDR2 FYNNEI. Trimming took off 4 bases at V and 0 bases at J, with 15 bases between the two ends. This CDR3 is 16 amino acids long. The DNA for the CDR3 is TGTGCCAGCAGTGGGACACAGAGTCCCAACCAAGAGACCCAGTACTTC. Protein: CASSGTQSPNQETQYF. The full variable domain, in which reference TRBV2 and TRBJ2-5 provide the parts outside the CDR3, is EPEVTQTPSHQVTQMGQEVILRCVPISNHLYFYWYRQILGQKVEFLVSFYNNEISEKSEIFDDQFSVERPDGSNFTLKIRSTKLEDSAMYFCASSGTQSPNQETQYFGPGTRLLVL.

This clonotype was found many times. The rearrangement uses TRBV20-1 and TRBJ2-5; 7 bases are shared with TRBD2. Germline V lookup: CDR1 DFQATT, CDR2 SNEGSKA (reference sequence). This CDR3 is built from 12 residues. The V and J ends lost 6 bases and 4 bases, in that order; junction bases with no gene match: 5. CDR3 residues: CSALGGRETQYF. The CDR3 DNA follows: TGCAGTGCGCTGGGGGGGAGAGAGACCCAGTACTTC.

This clonotype was seen repeatedly, ten times or more. The chain combines TRBV27 with TRBJ2-7; 11 bases align to TRBD1. Germline V gives CDR1 MNHEY, CDR2 SMNVEV (reference sequence). V was pared by 3 bases and J by 3 bases, with 7 bases of the junction left unmatched. The CDR3 has 16 residues. This CDR3 reads CASSFNSGTGGYEQYF. The CDR3 DNA follows: TGTGCCAGCAGTTTTAATTCCGGGACAGGGGGCTACGAGCAGTACTTC.

The chain carries TRBV7-3 and TRBJ2-6; D unresolved. Trimming took 2 bases from V and 0 from J, leaving 8 bases between them. Germline V gene data show CDR1 as SGHTA and CDR2 as FQGTGA. The CDR3 has 16 amino acids. The CDR3 sequence: CASSLVAYSGANVLTF. CDR3 nucleotide sequence: TGTGCCAGCAGCTTAGTCGCCTACTCTGGGGCCAACGTCCTGACTTTC. Filled out from reference TRBV7-3 and TRBJ2-6, the complete variable domain reads GAGVSQTPSNKVTEKGKYVELRCDPISGHTALYWYRQSLGQGPEFLIYFQGTGAADDSGLPNDRFFAVRPEGSVSTLKIQRTERGDSAVYLCASSLVAYSGANVLTFGAGSRLTVL.

The chain is built from TRBV28 and TRBJ2-7; TRBD1 aligns across 12 bases. The CDR3 sequence is 15 residues long. Unmatched junction bases numbered 9, after V lost 5 bases and J lost 7 bases. Germline loops: CDR1 MDHEN, CDR2 SYDVKM. CDR3 DNA: TGTGCCAGCAGTACGCCGGGACAGGGGGCGGATGAGCAGTACTTC. Translated: CASSTPGQGADEQYF.

This clonotype was detected many times. The rearrangement links TRBV2 to TRBJ1-5; TRBD1 agrees at 10 bases. Unmatched junction bases numbered 2, after V lost 4 bases and J lost 2 bases. CDR3 length: 15 amino acids. CDR1 and CDR2 from the germline V gene are SNHLY and FYNNEI. The CDR3 sequence: CASSGGTGGNQPQHF. The CDR3 DNA follows: TGTGCCAGCAGTGGGGGGACAGGGGGCAATCAGCCCCAGCATTTT.

There are many counts of this clonotype. The chain is built from TRBV2 and TRBJ2-7; no reliable D call. Germline V lookup: CDR1 SNHLY, CDR2 FYNNEI. V gave up 8 bases and J gave up 0 bases, with 14 bases separating them. The CDR3 loop spans 14 amino acids. DNA for the CDR3: TGTGCCAGCTTTGAAACCCTGAGCTCCTACGAGCAGTACTTC. Translated, it gives CASFETLSSYEQYF.

The sample holds a few counts of this clonotype. A read error may be the cause here, since a much bigger clone is one base away. This sequence joins TRBV3-1 and TRBJ2-1, with D unresolved. CDR1 is LGHDT, CDR2 YNNKEL, per germline (reference sequence). This CDR3 spans 12 amino acids. The V end was cut by 1 base, the J end by 10 bases, with 8 bases between. In nucleotides, the CDR3 is TGTGCCAGCAGCCAAGTGGAGCGCGAGCAGTTCTTC. Protein sequence: CASSQVEREQFF.

The chain combines TRBV7-2 with TRBJ1-6; D remains unclear. Germline CDR1 and CDR2: SGHTA and FQGNSA. The CDR3 is made up of 15 amino acids. V gave up 6 bases and J gave up 3 bases, with 12 bases separating them. Here the CDR3 reads CASSEEQSYNSPLHF. The CDR3 region has the DNA TGTGCCAGCAGTGAAGAACAGAGCTATAATTCACCCCTCCACTTT.

This clonotype was detected a few times. J is TRBJ2-3 and V is TRBV4-1; D remains unclear. The V end lost 1 base, the J end lost 4 bases, and 15 bases lay between the germline ends. Germline V gene data show CDR1 as MGHRA and CDR2 as YSYEKL. This CDR3 has 16 residues. CDR3 protein: CASSQVTSTVPDTQYF. The DNA for the CDR3 is TGCGCCAGCAGCCAAGTTACGAGTACCGTGCCAGATACGCAGTATTTT.

At least ten counts were recorded for this clonotype. The chain uses TRBV3-1 and TRBJ1-1, with 7 positions matching TRBD1. Germline V gene sequence: CDR1 LGHDT, CDR2 YNNKEL (reference sequence). The CDR3 totals 15 residues. V was clipped by 3 bases and J by 4 bases; unmatched bases: 8. In DNA, the CDR3 is TGTGCCAGCAGCCAGGGTCTAGACAGGGCCACTGAAGCTTTCTTT. Translation gives CASSQGLDRATEAFF.